The 21 T cell receptor beta chains below come from one sample, sequenced in a study of cytomegalovirus exposure and HLA in healthy donors (dated by TCRdb to 2016 to 2017). Receptors were amplified or captured by the immunoSEQ multiplex PCR assay. A mixture of 60 forward primers for TCR Vbeta segments and 13 reverse primers for TCR Jbeta segments was used in the multiplex PCR. The clones in this table, taken by TCRdb from immuneACCESS, are in-frame only. Not every clone is retained; where verified, under half of the shortfall comes from an unresolved V gene, and the cause of the rest is unknown. The sample table shows approximately 210,000 clones, and approximately 86% are seen once. Of the sample, approximately 1.7% is held by the ten largest clones. The sequencing sample was made of PBMCs. The receptors derive from a woman aged 18 to 35 in good health and CMV-seronegative.

The genes are TRBV11-2 and TRBJ2-6; D may be TRBD2 (6 bases). CDR3 length: 16 amino acids. V gave up 10 bases and J gave up 1 base, with 17 bases separating them. Looked up from germline, CDR1 is SGHAT and CDR2 is FQNNGV. CDR3 DNA sequence: TGTGCCACGGCAAGGGGAGGCCGTTCTGGGGCCAACGTCCTGACTTTC. Translated, it gives CATARGGRSGANVLTF.

This chain joins TRBV5-4 and TRBJ2-5; the D gene is possibly TRBD1 (5 bases). The DNA end is more similar to TRBJ2-7, so the J call may be wrong. Germline V gene lookup returns CDR1 SGHNT and CDR2 YYREEE (reference sequence). CDR3 length: 16 residues. The DNA for the CDR3 is TGTGCCAGCAGGAACCCGGTGGGGCAGGGCGGCGGCGAGCAGTACTTC. Translating gives CASRNPVGQGGGEQYF.

The chain recombines TRBV4-1 with TRBJ2-5; 9 nucleotides line up with TRBD2. The germline CDR1 and CDR2 sequences are MGHRA and YSYEKL. CDR3 length: 15 amino acids. The ends lost 4 bases at V and 4 bases at J; junction bases unmatched: 7. In DNA form, the CDR3 reads TGCGCCAGCAGCCTGTTAGCGGGGGAGGGAGAGACCCAGTACTTC. Amino acid sequence: CASSLLAGEGETQYF.

The chain recombines TRBV5-4 with TRBJ2-1; no clear D. Deletions cut 3 bases from V and 8 bases from J, with 9 bases between. CDR1 is SGHNT and CDR2 is YYREEE in the germline V gene (reference sequence). There are 12 residues in the CDR3. DNA for the CDR3: TGTGCCAGCAGCTCCCCCGTCGATGAGCAGTTCTTC. Translated, it gives CASSSPVDEQFF.

The V call is TRBV28, the J call TRBJ2-2; 7 nucleotides line up with TRBD1. V dropped 7 bases and J dropped 0; count of bases not matched to a gene: 8. CDR3 size: 16 residues. Looked up from germline, CDR1 is MDHEN and CDR2 is SYDVKM. The CDR3 nucleotides read TGTGCCAGCAACCTGAGACAGGGCACGAACACCGGGGAGCTGTTTTTT. This sequence encodes CASNLRQGTNTGELFF.

The CDR3 loop reads CASSRNAGQGEQYF. The DNA of the CDR3 is TGTGCCAGCAGTCGCAACGCGGGCCAGGGGGAGCAGTACTTC. The rearrangement links TRBV6-5 to TRBJ2-7; tentatively, D is TRBD1 (6 bases). V was cut by 5 bases and J by 7 bases, with 18 bases left in between. CDR3 length: 14 residues. In germline, CDR1 is MNHEY, CDR2 SVGAGI.

The rearrangement uses TRBV18 and TRBJ2-7; D call uncertain. V was shortened by 1 base and J by 7 bases, with 8 bases between the two germline ends. This CDR3 has 12 residues. Germline assignment: CDR1 KGHSH and CDR2 LQKENI. CDR3: CASSPRTQEQYF. CDR3 sequence (DNA): TGTGCCAGCTCACCACGTACGCAGGAGCAGTACTTC.

The chain is built from TRBV19 and TRBJ2-7, with no clear D. The length of the CDR3 is 13 residues. Per germline, CDR1 LNHDA and CDR2 SQIVND (reference sequence). V lost 5 bases and J 0 bases, leaving 8 bases between the germline ends. CDR3 residues: CASSAGFSYEQYF. The CDR3, as DNA: TGTGCCAGTAGTGCAGGTTTCTCCTACGAGCAGTACTTC.

This chain uses TRBV11-2 with TRBJ2-5; TRBD2 might be the D (5 bases). The last part of the DNA fits TRBJ2-7 better; the J call may be wrong. This CDR3 spans 15 amino acids. Germline V lookup: CDR1 SGHAT, CDR2 FQNNGV. The CDR3 protein is CASSLPWTGLGEQYF. CDR3 bases: TGTGCCAGCAGCTTACCCTGGACGGGATTGGGCGAGCAGTACTTC.

J is TRBJ1-2 and V is TRBV6-6, with 9 bases lining up with TRBD1. The CDR3 totals 14 residues. V trimming: 0 bases; J trimming: 4 bases; junction bases outside the gene matches: 0. Germline loops: CDR1 MNHNY, CDR2 SVGAGI (reference sequence). As DNA, the CDR3 is TGTGCCAGCAGTTACTCGACAGGGGGCTATGGCTACACCTTC. This translates into CASSYSTGGYGYTF.

CDR3 region: CASSKERELAKNIQYF. The CDR3 DNA is TGTGCCAGCAGCAAAGAACGGGAACTAGCCAAAAACATTCAGTACTTC. The V and J genes are TRBV21-1 and TRBJ2-4; the D segment call TRBD2 is taken from the table without a DNA check. TRBV21-1 is assigned pseudogene status. The CDR3 is 16 residues long.

The gene calls are TRBV18 and TRBJ1-6; D is ambiguous. Per the germline V gene, CDR1 is KGHSH and CDR2 is LQKENI. Trimming took off 2 bases at V and 0 bases at J, with 14 bases between the two ends. CDR3 size: 18 residues. CDR3 in DNA: TGTGCCAGCTCACCAACTCAGTTGGGGAGCTCCTATAATTCACCCCTCCACTTT. This encodes CASSPTQLGSSYNSPLHF. Complete variable domain (other parts from reference TRBV18 and TRBJ1-6): NAGVMQNPRHLVRRRGQEARLRCSPMKGHSHVYWYRQLPEEGLKFMVYLQKENIIDESGMPKERFSAEFPKEGPSILRIQQVVRGDSAAYFCASSPTQLGSSYNSPLHFGNGTRLTVT.

The chain carries TRBV30 and TRBJ2-3; the D gene is possibly TRBD2 (5 bases). With 1 base removed from V and 0 bases from J, the gap between germline ends came to 14 bases. This CDR3 region has 16 residues. Germline V gene lookup returns CDR1 GTSNPN and CDR2 SVGIG (reference sequence). CDR3 loop: CAWSGTDFSSTDTQYF. CDR3 DNA: TGTGCCTGGAGTGGAACGGACTTCTCTAGCACAGATACGCAGTATTTT.

The chain is built from TRBV11-3 and TRBJ2-7; D may be TRBD2 (5 bases). Germline V gives CDR1 SGHNT, CDR2 YENEEA. The CDR3 runs to 15 residues. Deletions cut 4 bases from V and 2 bases from J, with 15 bases between. This chain's CDR3 is CASSSGSALTYEQYF. The CDR3 DNA is TGTGCCAGCAGCTCGGGTAGCGCGCTTACCTACGAGCAGTACTTC.

The chain uses TRBV5-3 and TRBJ1-1; TRBD1 is a possible D gene (6 bases). TRBV5-3 is annotated as an ORF whose role is uncertain. V was pared by 0 bases and J by 7 bases, with 43 bases between. The CDR3 extends over 24 amino acids. The CDR3 DNA follows: TGTGCCAGAAGCTTGGGGTTGGCCCTCCTCGAACCGGGACAAGGGTCCGGTGATGATGGTGAAGCTTTCTTT. It specifies CARSLGLALLEPGQGSGDDGEAFF.

As for this clone: This sample also contains other DNA sequences that code for the same CDR3. The gene calls are TRBV25-1 and TRBJ1-2, with TRBD1 identical over 10 bases. The junction had 5 bases not matched to a gene; V was cut back by 9 bases and J by 4 bases. The germline CDR1 and CDR2 sequences are MGHDK and SYGVNS. The CDR3 covers 13 residues. For the CDR3, the DNA is TGTGCCAGTAGACAGGGGGCAAGCTATGGCTACACCTTC. Translated, it gives CASRQGASYGYTF.

The chain has TRBV11-3 and TRBJ2-3; 8 nucleotides agree with TRBD2. The CDR3 runs 17 residues. V trimming: 4 bases; J trimming: 5 bases; junction bases outside the gene matches: 14. The germline gives CDR1 SGHNT, CDR2 YENEEA. The CDR3 nucleotides are TGTGCCAGCAGCTCTGGCGGCCAGCGGGAGTCGGTAGATACGCAGTATTTT. It yields the protein CASSSGGQRESVDTQYF.

V usage is TRBV7-9 and J usage is TRBJ2-3; weak D call: TRBD2 (5 bases). The CDR3 is made up of 15 amino acids. With 1 base removed from V and 2 bases from J, the gap between germline ends came to 10 bases. CDR1 is SEHNR and CDR2 is FQNEAQ in the germline V gene (reference sequence). CDR3: CASSLEGRYTDTQYF. The DNA of the CDR3 is TGTGCCAGCAGCTTAGAAGGGAGATACACAGATACGCAGTATTTT.

The chain uses TRBV7-2 and TRBJ1-1; possibly TRBD1 for D (5 bases). Germline V CDR1 and CDR2: SGHTA, FQGNSA. Trimming removed 2 bases at V and 6 bases at J, with 7 bases between. The CDR3 totals 12 residues. CDR3 bases: TGTGCCAGCAGCTTATCGGGGGCTGAAGCTTTCTTT. Its translation: CASSLSGAEAFF.

V usage is TRBV6-6 and J usage is TRBJ1-2; TRBD1 might be the D (5 bases). V was cut by 7 bases and J by 8 bases, with 14 bases left in between. The CDR3 loop spans 12 amino acids. CDR1 is MNHNY, CDR2 SVGAGI, per germline (reference sequence). The CDR3 sequence is CASTLDRPGYTF. The CDR3 bases are TGTGCCAGCACTTTAGACAGACCCGGCTACACCTTC.

This chain uses TRBV5-4 with TRBJ2-1; D gene ambiguous. The V end lost 0 bases, the J end lost 8 bases, and 12 bases lay between the germline ends. CDR1 and CDR2 (germline): SGHNT, YYREEE (reference sequence). The length of the CDR3 is 14 residues. CDR3 DNA sequence: TGTGCCAGCAGCTTGGAAATAGTTCCCCATGAGCAGTTCTTC. It yields the protein CASSLEIVPHEQFF.